This T cell receptor beta chain was sequenced during a study of blood T cell repertoires in COVID-19. Participants in the exposed group had met a COVID-19 case in the 2 weeks before joining the study. Germline assignment: CDR1 LNHDA and CDR2 SQIVND (reference sequence). This CDR3 has 17 residues. Trimming removed 7 bases from V and 0 bases from J, with 16 bases in between. This clone was detected once. The authors' processing: Amplification of reference gene primers was used by the study to estimate nucleated cell counts. Generated by immunoSEQ multiplex PCR, the TCRdb table keeps only in-frame clones and is missing some. V, J and clone size reflect that table, while D and trimming were determined from the DNA. The table records roughly 140,000 clones, about 80% of them present only once.

V gene TRBV19 combines with J gene TRBJ2-6; the D gene is possibly TRBD1 (6 bases). This receptor was obtained from a woman aged 18-35 years who had been exposed to COVID-19. The sample taken for sequencing was PBMCs or T cells enriched from blood (not recorded which). The CDR3 nucleotides read TGTGCCAGTAACACAGGGCCCAACCTCTCTGGGGCCAACGTCCTGACTTTC. This encodes CASNTGPNLSGANVLTF.